Below, one T cell receptor beta chain is given with its context. Unique molecular identifiers were incorporated when the TCRbeta library was constructed. TCRdb itself ran the PCR reads through MiXCR, one entry per CDR3 protein. The sample records around 530,000 distinct CDR3 sequences, 32% being singletons. The record originates from a study of T-cell reconstitution after alpha-beta-depleted transplantation in children. The sequenced sample was PBMCs from the stem cell graft donor, obtained from the stem cell graft. This receptor was obtained from a human donor who donated a stem cell graft to a child with aplastic anemia.

DNA for the CDR3: TGTGCCAGTAGTATAGGTGCGGTTAGCTCCTACAATGAGCAGTTCTTC. Translation: CASSIGAVSSYNEQFF. The chain joins TRBV19 to TRBJ2-1, with D uncertain. CDR1 and CDR2 from the germline V gene are LNHDA and SQIVND (reference sequence). This CDR3 contains 16 residues. The V gene lost 1 base and the J gene lost 0 bases, with 10 bases spanning the gap.